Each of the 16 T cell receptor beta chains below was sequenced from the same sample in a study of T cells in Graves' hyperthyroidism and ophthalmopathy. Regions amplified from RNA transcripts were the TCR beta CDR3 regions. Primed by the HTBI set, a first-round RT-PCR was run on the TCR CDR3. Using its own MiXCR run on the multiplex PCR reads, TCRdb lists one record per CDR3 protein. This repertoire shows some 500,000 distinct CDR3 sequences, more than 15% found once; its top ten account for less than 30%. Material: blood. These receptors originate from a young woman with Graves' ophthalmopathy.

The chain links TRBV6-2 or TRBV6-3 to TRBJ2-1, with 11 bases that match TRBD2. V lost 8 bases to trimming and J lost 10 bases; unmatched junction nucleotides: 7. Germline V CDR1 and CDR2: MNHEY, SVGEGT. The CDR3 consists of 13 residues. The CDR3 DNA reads TGTGCCAGCCGTCCCGGGACTAGCGGCGAGCAGTTCTTC. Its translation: CASRPGTSGEQFF.

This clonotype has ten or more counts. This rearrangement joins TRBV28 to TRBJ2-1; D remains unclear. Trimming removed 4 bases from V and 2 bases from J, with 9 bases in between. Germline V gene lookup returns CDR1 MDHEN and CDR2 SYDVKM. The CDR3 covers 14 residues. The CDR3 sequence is CASSSGRAYNEQFF. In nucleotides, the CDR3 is TGTGCCAGCAGTTCTGGACGAGCCTACAATGAGCAGTTCTTC. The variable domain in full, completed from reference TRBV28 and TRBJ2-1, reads DVKVTQSSRYLVKRTGEKVFLECVQDMDHENMFWYRQDPGLGLRLIYFSYDVKMKEKGDIPEGYSVSREKKERFSLILESASTNQTSMYLCASSSGRAYNEQFFGPGTRLTVL.

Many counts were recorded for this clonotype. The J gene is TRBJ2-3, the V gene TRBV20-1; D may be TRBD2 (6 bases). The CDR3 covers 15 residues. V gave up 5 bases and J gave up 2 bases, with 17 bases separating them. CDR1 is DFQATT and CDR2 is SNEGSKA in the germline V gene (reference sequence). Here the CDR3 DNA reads TGCAGTGCTCCCCAGCCAGCTAGCGACACAGATACGCAGTATTTT. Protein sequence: CSAPQPASDTDTQYF.

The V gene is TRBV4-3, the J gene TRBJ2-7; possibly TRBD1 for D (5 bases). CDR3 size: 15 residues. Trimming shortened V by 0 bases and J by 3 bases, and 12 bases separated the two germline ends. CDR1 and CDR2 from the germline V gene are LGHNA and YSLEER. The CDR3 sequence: CASSQDRGPHYEQYF. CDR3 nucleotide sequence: TGCGCCAGCAGCCAAGATAGGGGTCCTCACTACGAGCAGTACTTC.

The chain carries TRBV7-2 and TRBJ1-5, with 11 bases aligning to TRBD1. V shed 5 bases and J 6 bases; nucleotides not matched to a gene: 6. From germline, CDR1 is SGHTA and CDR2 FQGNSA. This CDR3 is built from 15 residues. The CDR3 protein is CASSPGQGVGQPQHF. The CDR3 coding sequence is TGTGCCAGCAGCCCGGGACAGGGGGTTGGTCAGCCCCAGCATTTT.

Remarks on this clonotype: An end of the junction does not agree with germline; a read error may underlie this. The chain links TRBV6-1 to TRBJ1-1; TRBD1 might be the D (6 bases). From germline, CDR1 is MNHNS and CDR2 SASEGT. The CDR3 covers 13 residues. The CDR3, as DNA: TGTGCCAGCAGAGAAGAGGGCCGGGGGCAAGCTTTCTTT. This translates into CASREEGRGQAFF.

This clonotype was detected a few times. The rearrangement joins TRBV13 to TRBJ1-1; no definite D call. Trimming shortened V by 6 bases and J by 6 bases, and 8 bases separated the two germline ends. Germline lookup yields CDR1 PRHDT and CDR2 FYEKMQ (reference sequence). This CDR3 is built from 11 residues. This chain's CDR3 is CASRNYPEAFF. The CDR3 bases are TGTGCCAGCAGGAATTACCCTGAAGCTTTCTTT.

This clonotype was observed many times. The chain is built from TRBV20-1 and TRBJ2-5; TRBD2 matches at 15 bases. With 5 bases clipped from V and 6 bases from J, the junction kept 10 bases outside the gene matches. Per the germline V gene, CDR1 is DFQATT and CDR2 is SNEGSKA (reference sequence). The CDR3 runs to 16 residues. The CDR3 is CSAVGLAGGQEKTQYF. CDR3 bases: TGCAGTGCTGTGGGACTAGCGGGAGGACAAGAAAAGACCCAGTACTTC.

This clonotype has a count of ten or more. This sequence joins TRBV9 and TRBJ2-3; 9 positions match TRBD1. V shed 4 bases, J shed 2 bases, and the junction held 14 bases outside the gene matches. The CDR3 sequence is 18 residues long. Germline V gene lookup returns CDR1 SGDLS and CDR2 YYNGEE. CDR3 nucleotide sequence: TGTGCCAGCAGCCATCCTCCTATGACAGGGGGGAACACAGATACGCAGTATTTT. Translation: CASSHPPMTGGNTDTQYF.

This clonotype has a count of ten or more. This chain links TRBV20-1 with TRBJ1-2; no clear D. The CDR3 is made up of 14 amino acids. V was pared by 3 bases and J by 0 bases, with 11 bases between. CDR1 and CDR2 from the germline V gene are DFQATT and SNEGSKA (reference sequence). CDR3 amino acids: CSARRDATNYGYTF. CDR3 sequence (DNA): TGCAGTGCTAGGCGGGATGCCACTAACTATGGCTACACCTTC.

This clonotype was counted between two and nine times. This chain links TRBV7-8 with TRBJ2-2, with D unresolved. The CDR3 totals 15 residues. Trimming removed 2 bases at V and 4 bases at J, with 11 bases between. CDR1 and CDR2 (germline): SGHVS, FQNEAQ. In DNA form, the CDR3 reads TGTGCCAGCAGCTTACAGTTAGGGATCACCGGGGAGCTGTTTTTT. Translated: CASSLQLGITGELFF.

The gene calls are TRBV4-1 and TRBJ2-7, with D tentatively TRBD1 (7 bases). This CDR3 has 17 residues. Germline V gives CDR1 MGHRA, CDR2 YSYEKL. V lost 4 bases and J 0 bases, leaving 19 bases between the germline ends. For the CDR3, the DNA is TGCGCCAGCAGCCTGTTTCGGGCGGGACAGCCCTCCTACGAGCAGTACTTC. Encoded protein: CASSLFRAGQPSYEQYF.

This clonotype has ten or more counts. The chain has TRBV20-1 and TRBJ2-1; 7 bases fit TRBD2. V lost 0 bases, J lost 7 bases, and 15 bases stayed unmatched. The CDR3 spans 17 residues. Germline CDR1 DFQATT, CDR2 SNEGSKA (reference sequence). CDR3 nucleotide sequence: TGCAGTGCTAGAGACAGTTTAGGCGTAGCGGGTCGTAATGAGCAGTTCTTC. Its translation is CSARDSLGVAGRNEQFF.

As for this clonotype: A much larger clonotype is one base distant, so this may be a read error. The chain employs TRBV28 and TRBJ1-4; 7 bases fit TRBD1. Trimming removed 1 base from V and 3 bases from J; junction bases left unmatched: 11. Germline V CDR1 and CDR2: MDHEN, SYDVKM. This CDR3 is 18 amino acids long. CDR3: CASSLLGRRGIANEKLFF. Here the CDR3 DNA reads TGTGCCAGCAGTTTATTAGGTCGCAGGGGGATAGCTAATGAAAAACTGTTTTTT.

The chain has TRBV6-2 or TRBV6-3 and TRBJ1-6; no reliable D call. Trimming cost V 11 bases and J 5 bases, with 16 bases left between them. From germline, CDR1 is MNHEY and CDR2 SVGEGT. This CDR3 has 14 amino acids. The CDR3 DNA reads TGTGCCTCCGGGATAGGGTCTAATAATTCACCCCTCCACTTT. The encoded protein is CASGIGSNNSPLHF.

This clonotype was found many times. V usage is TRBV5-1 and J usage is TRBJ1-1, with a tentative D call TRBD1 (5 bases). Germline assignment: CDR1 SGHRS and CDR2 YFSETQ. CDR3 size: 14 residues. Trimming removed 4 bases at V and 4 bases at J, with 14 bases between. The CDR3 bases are TGCGCCAGCAGCCTTGGGGGGAAAGCCACTGAAGCTTTCTTT. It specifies CASSLGGKATEAFF.